A selection of T cell receptor beta chains follows, all from one sample in a study of technical replicates of blood from a handful of donors. The data were produced by immunoSEQ multiplex PCR, yet TCRdb's version contains in-frame clones alone and is incomplete. The data show about 44,000 clones, with around 96% seen just once and roughly 0.35% held by the top ten. The sequenced material came from T cells isolated from PBMCs. These receptor sequences come from a human donor in good health. Each CDR3 is given with its conserved first and last residue. Each record gives: D gene, clone size, J gene, V gene, CDR3 protein, CDR3 DNA. The D gene is left open where the match is weak. The listing skips clone size in some rows; elsewhere it reads once, few, many or a size class.

NA NA TRBJ2-4 TRBV9 CASSAPGVIQYF TGTGCCAGCAGCGCCCCAGGCGTCATTCAGTACTTC
NA NA TRBJ1-3 TRBV5-6 CASSPHPQGSGNTIYF TGTGCCAGCAGCCCACACCCACAGGGATCTGGAAACACCATATATTTT
NA once TRBJ1-4 TRBV6-5 CATFGAVNEKLFF TGTGCCACCTTTGGGGCAGTAAATGAAAAACTGTTTTTT
TRBD1 once TRBJ2-7 TRBV6-5 CASSYMGQGFGEQYF TGTGCCAGCAGTTACATGGGACAGGGATTCGGCGAGCAGTACTTC
NA NA TRBJ2-7 TRBV30 CAWSVRSNEQYF TGTGCCTGGAGTGTACGGAGTAACGAGCAGTACTTC
NA NA TRBJ1-5 TRBV2 CASTGEGNQPQHF TGTGCCAGCACAGGGGAAGGCAATCAGCCCCAGCATTTT
NA NA TRBJ2-4 TRBV7-9 CASSLAVSEKNIQYF TGTGCCAGCAGCTTAGCGGTTAGCGAAAAAAACATTCAGTACTTC
TRBD2 NA TRBJ2-2 TRBV11-2 CASSSSGRDTGELFF TGTGCCAGCAGCTCTAGCGGGAGGGACACCGGGGAGCTGTTTTTT
NA NA TRBJ2-1 TRBV7-9 CASSLMAGQYYNEQFF TGTGCCAGCAGCCTCATGGCCGGACAGTATTACAATGAGCAGTTCTTC
TRBD1 NA TRBJ1-4 TRBV4-3 CASSQGPQGGLYEKLFF TGCGCCAGCAGCCAAGGTCCACAGGGGGGATTGTACGAAAAACTGTTTTTT
NA NA TRBJ2-7 TRBV6-6 CASMFGFNYEQYF TGTGCCAGCATGTTCGGGTTTAACTACGAGCAGTACTTC
NA NA TRBJ2-7 TRBV5-1 CASGQGYGYEQYF TGCGCCAGCGGGCAGGGTTACGGATACGAGCAGTACTTC
TRBD1 NA TRBJ2-7 TRBV2 CASSLPGTGPYEQYF TGTGCCAGCAGTCTCCCCGGGACAGGGCCCTACGAGCAGTACTTC
TRBD1 NA TRBJ1-1 TRBV19 CASGTGVNTEAFF TGTGCCAGTGGGACAGGGGTGAACACTGAAGCTTTCTTT
TRBD1 NA TRBJ2-7 TRBV7-9 CASSLAWSGTGSYEQYF TGTGCCAGCAGCTTAGCTTGGTCCGGGACAGGGTCCTACGAGCAGTACTTC
NA NA TRBJ2-7 TRBV30 CAWSVTGLKSYEQYF TGTGCCTGGAGTGTGACAGGCCTCAAAAGCTACGAGCAGTACTTC
TRBD2 NA TRBJ2-3 TRBV5-1 CASSLVAGGAADTQYF TGCGCCAGCAGCTTGGTGGCGGGAGGGGCGGCAGATACGCAGTATTTT
NA NA TRBJ2-1 TRBV4-2 CASSQGVDNEQFF TGTGCCAGCAGCCAGGGAGTAGACAATGAGCAGTTCTTC
NA NA TRBJ1-2 TRBV29-1 CSVSELRGQGGYGYTF TGCAGCGTTTCGGAACTCCGTGGGCAGGGAGGCTATGGCTACACCTTC
NA NA TRBJ2-6 TRBV25-1 CASMEGGRPGANVLTF TGTGCCAGCATGGAAGGGGGAAGGCCTGGGGCCAACGTCCTGACTTTC
NA NA TRBJ2-5 TRBV7-3 CASSPTGGMETQYF TGTGCCAGCAGCCCCACCGGAGGGATGGAGACCCAGTACTTC
TRBD1 NA TRBJ1-1 TRBV19 CASQAGTGTLGLSEAFF TGTGCCAGCCAGGCGGGGACAGGGACATTGGGACTGTCTGAAGCTTTCTTT
NA NA TRBJ1-4 TRBV6-6 CASSYRGSDEKLFF TGTGCCAGCAGTTACAGGGGCTCGGATGAAAAACTGTTTTTT
NA NA TRBJ2-7 TRBV4-1 CASSQRGGPYEQYF TGCGCCAGCAGCCAGAGGGGGGGCCCCTACGAGCAGTACTTC
TRBD1 NA TRBJ2-7 TRBV28 CASSLRRQGNYEQYF TGTGCCAGCAGTTTAAGGAGACAGGGAAACTACGAGCAGTACTTC
NA NA TRBJ1-1 TRBV11-3 CASSSSNGGISEAFF TGTGCCAGCAGCTCATCTAATGGAGGCATCTCTGAAGCTTTCTTT
TRBD1 NA TRBJ1-2 TRBV5-1 CASSPGQGAQGYTF TGCGCCAGCAGCCCGGGACAGGGGGCGCAAGGCTACACCTTC
TRBD1 once TRBJ1-1 TRBV9 CASSSYGQGGTEAFF TGTGCCAGCAGCTCCTACGGACAGGGTGGCACTGAAGCTTTCTTT
TRBD1 once TRBJ2-1 TRBV9 CASSVEGQGVYNEQFF TGTGCCAGCAGCGTAGAAGGGCAGGGGGTGTACAATGAGCAGTTCTTC
NA NA TRBJ1-5 TRBV23-1 CASSQSYSGRAQPQHF TGCGCCAGCAGTCAATCTTATTCGGGCAGGGCCCAGCCCCAGCATTTT
TRBD1 NA TRBJ2-7 TRBV6-1 CASSRDRDVEQYF TGTGCCAGCAGCCGGGACAGGGACGTCGAGCAGTACTTC
TRBD2 NA TRBJ2-1 TRBV11-3 CASSRLAGGYNEQFF TGTGCCAGCAGCCGGCTAGCGGGAGGGTACAATGAGCAGTTCTTC
TRBD1 NA TRBJ2-2 TRBV10-1 CASSESQGTGELFF TGCGCCAGCAGTGAGTCACAGGGGACCGGGGAGCTGTTTTTT